The entry below gives a single T cell receptor (beta chain) sequence along with its context. Its cognate antigen is unknown. This CDR3 spans 16 amino acids. The germline V and J ends were trimmed by 4 bases and 0 bases, with 15 bases remaining between them. Germline assignment: CDR1 SGHVS and CDR2 FQNEAQ. The sample comes from a study of neoadjuvant anti-PD-1 for oral cavity cancer. Looking at the study overall: Around day 43, patients without progression received a fourth nivolumab dose before surgery.

Study observations and caveats: Only a few patients per response group were TCR-analyzed; validation needed. PBMC Gini-index clonality exceeded responders' in non-responders post-nivolumab.

Specified time point: after neoadjuvant nivolumab, at surgical resection. Sequencing used immunoSEQ multiplex PCR; TCRdb keeps in-frame clones, though not all of them. The sample yields approximately 13,000 clones, approximately 77% seen once. This sequence joins TRBV7-8 and TRBJ1-1; possibly TRBD1 for D (5 bases). Sequencing used PBMCs, obtained after nivolumab (anti-PD-1) treatment. This sequence was found in a person between 35 and 79 years old with oral cavity squamous cell carcinoma. The CDR3 is CASSSPGSTLNTEAFF. For the CDR3, the DNA is TGTGCCAGCAGCTCACCAGGGTCAACCCTGAACACTGAAGCTTTCTTT. The full variable domain, completed using reference TRBV7-8 and TRBJ1-1, is GAGVSQSPRYKVAKRGQDVALRCDPISGHVSLFWYQQALGQGPEFLTYFQNEAQLDKSGLPSDRFFAERPEGSVSTLKIQRTQQEDSAVYLCASSSPGSTLNTEAFFGQGTRLTVV.